Here is one T cell receptor beta chain with its context. Its antigen is unidentified. One junction end does not reproduce the germline sequence, and a read error may be involved. Unique molecular identifiers were carried by the TCR beta cDNA libraries. Yield was approximately 500,000 cDNA molecules from roughly 0.93 to 9.6 million T cells. TCRdb independently ran MiXCR on the PCR reads; one entry per CDR3 protein. The sample includes around 770,000 distinct CDR3 sequences, around 42% of them seen just once. The CDR3 sequence is 18 residues long. Germline V gene data show CDR1 as SSHAT and CDR2 as FNYEAQ (reference sequence). The entry originates in a study of post-analysis software for immune sequencing data. Whole-study findings and limits: Relative to controls, patients had roughly five TRBV segments at higher frequency, with TRBV5-6, TRBV5-1 and TRBV20-1 among these. Controls showed significantly higher normalized Chao1 diversity than did multiple sclerosis patients.

The chain uses TRBV7-7 and TRBJ2-7; D perhaps matches TRBD2 (6 bases). The origin of this receptor is a girl aged 10 to 17 with multiple sclerosis. Sequencing was performed on blood. CDR3 nucleotide sequence: TGTGCTAGCAGCTTAGAGTGGGATAGCGGAAGCAGCTCCTACGAGCAGTACTTC. Translating it yields CASSLEWDSGSSSYEQYF.